Presented here are 24 T cell receptor beta chains from one specimen sequenced in a study of cytomegalovirus exposure and HLA in healthy donors. With 60 Vbeta and 13 Jbeta primers, the PCR was carried out. Generated by immunoSEQ multiplex PCR, the TCRdb table keeps only in-frame clones and is missing some. The table has some 150,000 clones, roughly 9% seen once. Sample: PBMCs. These receptors came from a woman in her 40s in good health and CMV-seropositive.

The V and J genes are TRBV5-1 and TRBJ1-1, with unresolved D. Germline V gives CDR1 SGHRS, CDR2 YFSETQ. The CDR3 runs to 13 residues. V was clipped by 1 base and J by 5 bases, with 9 bases between them. CDR3 region: CASSLTAETEAFF. The DNA for the CDR3 is TGCGCCAGCAGCTTGACAGCTGAGACTGAAGCTTTCTTT.

There are a few counts of this clone. The genes are TRBV6-1 and TRBJ2-2, with unresolved D. V was cut by 7 bases and J by 8 bases, with 8 bases left in between. CDR1 and CDR2 (germline): MNHNS, SASEGT. The CDR3 runs 11 residues. CDR3 bases: TGTGCCAGCACCTCGTATGGGGAGCTGTTTTTT. The encoded protein is CASTSYGELFF.

The chain is built from TRBV2 and TRBJ1-2, with 7 bases fitting TRBD1. The CDR3 is made up of 14 amino acids. Germline V gene lookup returns CDR1 SNHLY and CDR2 FYNNEI. V was pared by 2 bases and J by 5 bases, with 5 bases of the junction left unmatched. The CDR3 loop reads CASSERQGQYGYTF. The CDR3 DNA sequence: TGTGCCAGCAGTGAACGACAGGGCCAATATGGCTACACCTTC.

The rearrangement links TRBV5-6 to TRBJ2-7; weak D call: TRBD1 (6 bases). Deletions cut 0 bases from V and 9 bases from J, with 13 bases between. The germline V gene encodes CDR1 SGHDT and CDR2 YYEEEE. This CDR3 spans 13 amino acids. CDR3 loop: CASSLGKGVRQYF. The CDR3 DNA sequence: TGTGCCAGCAGCTTGGGAAAGGGGGTCCGGCAGTACTTC.

The chain recombines TRBV5-6 with TRBJ1-3; D gene uncertain. The CDR3 length is 15 residues. Germline V gene sequence: CDR1 SGHDT, CDR2 YYEEEE. The ends were cut back, 0 bases at V and 4 bases at J, with 11 bases in the middle. The CDR3 sequence: CASSLAGREGNTIYF. The DNA for the CDR3 is TGTGCCAGCAGCTTGGCCGGGAGAGAGGGAAACACCATATATTTT.

The V and J genes are TRBV19 and TRBJ1-2; 10 bases fit TRBD1. The junction had 8 bases not matched to a gene; V was cut back by 5 bases and J by 5 bases. Germline CDR1 and CDR2: LNHDA and SQIVND (reference sequence). This CDR3 comprises 15 residues. CDR3 DNA: TGTGCCAGTAGTCTTCCGGGACAGGGGATATATGGCTACACCTTC. Amino acids: CASSLPGQGIYGYTF. Full variable domain (outside the CDR3, taken from reference TRBV19 and TRBJ1-2): DGGITQSPKYLFRKEGQNVTLSCEQNLNHDAMYWYRQDPGQGLRLIYYSQIVNDFQKGDIAEGYSVSREKKESFPLTVTSAQKNPTAFYLCASSLPGQGIYGYTFGSGTRLTVV.

This clone occurred a few times. This chain uses TRBV4-3 with TRBJ1-2; TRBD1 is a possible D gene (5 bases). Looked up from germline, CDR1 is LGHNA and CDR2 is YSLEER. The CDR3 loop spans 14 amino acids. V lost 0 bases to trimming and J lost 7 bases, with 12 bases between them. Here the CDR3 reads CASSQEGGGGGYTF. CDR3 bases: TGCGCCAGCAGCCAAGAGGGGGGAGGTGGTGGCTACACCTTC.

This clone was found a few times. V gene TRBV5-1 combines with J gene TRBJ2-3, with 8 bases fitting TRBD1. The length of the CDR3 is 16 residues. V shed 1 base and J 4 bases; nucleotides not matched to a gene: 8. The germline CDR1 and CDR2 sequences are SGHRS and YFSETQ. CDR3 DNA sequence: TGCGCCAGCAGCTTGATTAACAGGGGGACGGCAGATACGCAGTATTTT. Translated: CASSLINRGTADTQYF. Using reference TRBV5-1 and TRBJ2-3 for the parts outside the CDR3, the full variable domain is KAGVTQTPRYLIKTRGQQVTLSCSPISGHRSVSWYQQTPGQGLQFLFEYFSETQRNKGNFPGRFSGRQFSNSRSEMNVSTLELGDSALYLCASSLINRGTADTQYFGPGTRLTVL.

The chain combines TRBV12-2 with TRBJ2-5; the table's D gene call, TRBD1, was not cross checked with the DNA. TRBV12-2 is noted as a pseudogene. The CDR3 has 15 amino acids. Here the CDR3 reads CASRRGRGLQETQYF. In nucleotides, the CDR3 is TGTGCAAGTCGAAGGGGCAGGGGGCTGCAAGAGACCCAGTACTTC.

The chain combines TRBV11-2 with TRBJ1-5; TRBD1 is a possible D gene (5 bases). This CDR3 contains 14 residues. Trimming took 5 bases from V and 3 from J, leaving 11 bases between them. Germline values: CDR1 SGHAT, CDR2 FQNNGV. CDR3 sequence reads: CASSLDSSNQPQHF. The DNA for the CDR3 is TGTGCCAGCAGCCTTGACAGTTCCAATCAGCCCCAGCATTTT.

The rearrangement links TRBV7-2 to TRBJ2-7; D is unresolved. CDR3 length: 14 amino acids. V was pared by 2 bases and J by 6 bases, with 14 bases between. The germline V gene has CDR1 SGHTA and CDR2 FQGNSA. DNA for the CDR3: TGTGCCAGCAGCTTACTCCAGATCACCTCCGAGCAGTACTTC. Translated: CASSLLQITSEQYF.

This clone was picked up a small number of times. The V call is TRBV12-2, the J call TRBJ1-5; the D call in the table, TRBD1, was not verified against the DNA. TRBV12-2 is given as a pseudogene. The CDR3 spans 14 residues. CDR3 protein: CASRPGTGNQPQHF. CDR3 nucleotides: TGTGCAAGTCGCCCCGGGACAGGCAATCAGCCCCAGCATTTT.

This clone was seen a handful of times. This chain links TRBV7-9 with TRBJ2-3; TRBD1 agrees at 11 bases. The CDR3 totals 15 residues. V was clipped by 5 bases and J by 4 bases; unmatched bases: 5. CDR1 and CDR2 (germline): SEHNR, FQNEAQ (reference sequence). CDR3: CASSQRTGGADTQYF. CDR3 nucleotides: TGTGCCAGCAGCCAGCGGACAGGGGGCGCAGATACGCAGTATTTT.

This chain joins TRBV25-1 and TRBJ1-4, with TRBD1 as a possible D gene (6 bases). Per the germline V gene, CDR1 is MGHDK and CDR2 is SYGVNS. V was clipped by 3 bases and J by 7 bases, with 12 bases between them. The CDR3 has 14 residues. CDR3 bases: TGTGCCAGCAGTGAGTGGGGGCCCGGTGAAAAACTGTTTTTT. Encoded protein: CASSEWGPGEKLFF.

CDR3 nucleotides: TGTGCCAGCAGTGAAGACAGGGTGGATGGCTACACCTTC. It yields the protein CASSEDRVDGYTF. This sequence joins TRBV6-1 and TRBJ1-2; D possibly corresponds to TRBD1 (6 bases). V was shortened by 1 base and J by 6 bases, with 9 bases between the two germline ends. This CDR3 contains 13 residues. Looked up from germline, CDR1 is MNHNS and CDR2 is SASEGT.

There are a few counts of this clone. This chain joins TRBV7-2 and TRBJ1-5; 7 bases agree with TRBD1. Germline V gene lookup returns CDR1 SGHTA and CDR2 FQGNSA. With 3 bases clipped from V and 3 bases from J, the junction kept 5 bases outside the gene matches. This CDR3 has 15 amino acids. CDR3 sequence (DNA): TGTGCCAGCAGCTTGATGGGACAGTTCAATCAGCCCCAGCATTTT. Its translation: CASSLMGQFNQPQHF.

The CDR3 sequence is CASRAGGGGTDTQYF. CDR3 coding DNA: TGTGCCAGCAGGGCCGGGGGGGGTGGAACAGATACGCAGTATTTT. The chain carries TRBV2 and TRBJ2-3; 8 positions match TRBD2. CDR1 SNHLY and CDR2 FYNNEI come from the germline V gene. J lost 3 bases, V lost 6 bases, and 8 bases had no gene match. The CDR3 sequence is 15 residues long.

This clone turned up a few times. This chain links TRBV5-1 with TRBJ2-7, with 10 bases aligning to TRBD1. Germline V gene data show CDR1 as SGHRS and CDR2 as YFSETQ. V was clipped by 0 bases and J by 6 bases; unmatched bases: 6. The CDR3 has 15 amino acids. CDR3 amino acids: CASSLALTGGGEQYF. For the CDR3, the DNA is TGCGCCAGCAGCTTGGCCCTGACAGGGGGCGGCGAGCAGTACTTC.

The rearrangement uses TRBV27 and TRBJ1-2; possible D gene TRBD1, 5 bases. V was clipped by 3 bases and J by 8 bases, with 19 bases between them. The germline V gene encodes CDR1 MNHEY and CDR2 SMNVEV (reference sequence). This CDR3 has 15 amino acids. Written as DNA, the CDR3 is TGTGCCAGCAGTTTTAGACAGCCCCACTTGGGGGGCTACACCTTC. Protein: CASSFRQPHLGGYTF.

As to this clone: The same CDR3 can be traced to other DNA sequences in this sample. In DNA form, the CDR3 reads TGTGCCAGCAGCTCGGGGGGGAGCTCCTACAATGAGCAGTTCTTC. Translation: CASSSGGSSYNEQFF. The genes are TRBV7-2 and TRBJ2-1; the match to TRBD2 covers 8 bases. The trim removed 4 bases at V and 0 bases at J, leaving 2 bases unmatched. CDR3 length equals 15 residues. Germline loops: CDR1 SGHTA, CDR2 FQGNSA.

With respect to this clone: This sample also contains other DNA sequences that code for the same CDR3. V usage is TRBV19 and J usage is TRBJ2-5, with 9 bases identical to TRBD1. Trimming removed 5 bases from V and 5 bases from J; junction bases left unmatched: 6. The CDR3 length is 14 residues. Germline loops: CDR1 LNHDA, CDR2 SQIVND (reference sequence). CDR3: CASSSGTGRETQYF. The CDR3 region has the DNA TGTGCCAGTAGTTCCGGGACAGGGCGGGAGACCCAGTACTTC.

The chain uses TRBV6-1 and TRBJ2-5, with 8 bases identical to TRBD1. Trimming took 7 bases from V and 3 from J; bases not matched to a gene: 10. Germline-derived CDR1 and CDR2 are MNHNS and SASEGT. The CDR3 sequence is 15 residues long. The CDR3 loop reads CASTKGLTGEETQYF. In nucleotides, the CDR3 is TGTGCCAGCACAAAAGGTCTGACAGGGGAAGAGACCCAGTACTTC.

A remark on this clone: Different DNA sequences within this sample yield the same CDR3. The rearrangement links TRBV5-1 to TRBJ1-1; a weak D match, TRBD1 (6 bases). There are 14 residues in the CDR3. Germline V gene sequence: CDR1 SGHRS, CDR2 YFSETQ. The V end lost 6 bases, the J end lost 4 bases, and 16 bases lay between the germline ends. The CDR3 DNA reads TGCGCCAGCAAACCGGGGGGCGCTTCCACTGAAGCTTTCTTT. It encodes CASKPGGASTEAFF.

This chain joins TRBV7-2 and TRBJ1-1; D is ambiguous. CDR3 length: 14 amino acids. Trimming took 5 bases from V and 8 from J, leaving 18 bases between them. Germline CDR1 SGHTA, CDR2 FQGNSA. CDR3 region: CASSDRKQLSEAFF. The CDR3 DNA follows: TGTGCCAGCAGCGATAGAAAACAGCTATCCGAAGCTTTCTTT.